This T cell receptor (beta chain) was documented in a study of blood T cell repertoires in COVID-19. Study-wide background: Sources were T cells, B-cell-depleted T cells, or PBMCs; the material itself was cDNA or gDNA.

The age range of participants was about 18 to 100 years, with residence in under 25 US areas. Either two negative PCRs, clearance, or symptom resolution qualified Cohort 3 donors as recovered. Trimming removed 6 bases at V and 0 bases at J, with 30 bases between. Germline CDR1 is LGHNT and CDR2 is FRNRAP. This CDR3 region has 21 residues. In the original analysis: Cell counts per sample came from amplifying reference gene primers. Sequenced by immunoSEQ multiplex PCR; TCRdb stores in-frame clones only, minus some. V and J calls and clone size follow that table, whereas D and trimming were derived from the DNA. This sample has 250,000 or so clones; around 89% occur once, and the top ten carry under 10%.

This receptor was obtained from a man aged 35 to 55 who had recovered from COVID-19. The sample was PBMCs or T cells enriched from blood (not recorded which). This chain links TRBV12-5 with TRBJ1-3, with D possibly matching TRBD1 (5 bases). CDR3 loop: CASGRKAGQGKGLSSGNTIYF. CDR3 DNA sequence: TGTGCTAGTGGCCGCAAAGCCGGCCAGGGTAAGGGGTTGAGCTCTGGAAACACCATATATTTT.